The text below deals with one T cell receptor (beta chain). The length of the CDR3 is 11 residues. CDR1 is MNHNY and CDR2 is SVGAGI in the germline V gene (reference sequence). Losses at the gene ends were 8 bases for V and 6 bases for J; bases not matched to a gene: 1. Seattle patient enrollment occurred during active infection, with longitudinal follow-up thereafter. Authors' data handling: Reference gene primer amplification gave nucleated cell count estimates. Libraries were prepared by immunoSEQ multiplex PCR; TCRdb keeps only in-frame clonotypes and omits some of them. D and trimming come from the DNA, and the V and J calls and clone size come from that table. The sample includes a few hundred thousand clones, 85% to 90% of them seen just once. The data were taken from a study of blood T cell repertoires in COVID-19. For the study at large: COVID-19 samples from acute and convalescent phases originated in the United States, Italy and Spain. Sources were T cells, B-cell-depleted T cells, or PBMCs; the material itself was cDNA or gDNA.

The sample taken for sequencing was peripheral blood. The chain uses TRBV6-6 and TRBJ2-1; 7 positions match TRBD1. This receptor was taken from a woman aged 30 to 39 with COVID-19, enrolled during active disease. CDR3 sequence (DNA): TGTGCCAGCGAGGGGGCCAATGAGCAGTTCTTC. Its protein is CASEGANEQFF.